The entry below describes one T cell receptor (beta chain). The antigen it binds to is not known. No base-level quality is on record; no much larger clone is a single base apart. The collaborating institutions used their own protocols to collect whole blood in K2EDTA tubes. For TCRbeta analysis, collaborators shipped samples as frozen whole blood, isolated PBMCs, or DNA extracted from either of those sample types. The data were taken from a study of blood T cell repertoires in COVID-19 (dated by TCRdb to 2020 to 2022). Context from the whole study: Samples covering the acute and convalescent phases of COVID-19 were provided by collaborators in the United States, Italy and Spain. The prospective study material was composed of cDNA or gDNA derived from T cells, B-cell-depleted T cells, or PBMCs. Subjects who had been exposed to COVID-19, were actively infected with it, or had recovered from it provided the deeply sampled blood TCRbeta repertoires that made up the dataset. The repertoires were made available in a free public database intended to serve as a resource for research on the immune response to SARS-CoV-2. Samples came from the ongoing ImmuneRACE study (first 160 participants) plus 1,254 subjects from 6 global collaborators. Nearly every sample came with metadata listing a de-identified subject ID, COVID-19 status, age in years and sex. Where HLA class I and class II types were available, the types were taken from metadata supplied by the sample provider, not from assay-based typing.

From the cysteine up to the phenylalanine, the CDR3 has a length of 15 residues. The retained sequence is limited to the CDR3, 45 bases, with the frame set at the first base. CDR1 SGHAT and CDR2 FQNNGV were looked up in the germline V gene. V and J lose 5 bases and 5 bases, and a span of 15 bases separates them. Here is what the overall study found, with its caveats: How much clinical and demographic metadata was included differed by source and by participant, and the metadata was provided uncurated.

The immunoSEQ Assay, a bias-controlled multiplex PCR, was used to amplify TCRbeta CDR3 regions from genomic DNA. The original pipeline was this. The number of nucleated cells in each sample was estimated from the amplification of reference gene primers within the assay. Sequence reads were collapsed and filtered to measure the absolute abundance of every unique TCRbeta CDR3 rearrangement. Productive Simpson clonality was computed per sample as the square root of Simpson's diversity index over productive rearrangements. The source is immuneACCESS, and TCRdb retained only in-frame sequences with V and J called. Part of the clones is not carried over; for the studies checked, unresolved V genes explain less than half of this, and the remainder is unexplained. D and trimming were read from the DNA, whereas the V and J calls and clone size are those reported in that table. For this sample the table gives some 80,000 clones, of which almost 90% were detected only once. About 2.5% of the sample is in the top ten clones.

The TCR was taken from a human donor in a cohort sampled during active COVID-19. The V and J segments used are TRBV11-2 and TRBJ2-2; possibly the D gene is TRBD2, per 6 matching bases. The sample was peripheral blood. DNA sequence: TGTGCCAGCAGCCACAAGGGAGGACGGACCGGGGAGCTGTTTTTT. Its protein is CASSHKGGRTGELFF.